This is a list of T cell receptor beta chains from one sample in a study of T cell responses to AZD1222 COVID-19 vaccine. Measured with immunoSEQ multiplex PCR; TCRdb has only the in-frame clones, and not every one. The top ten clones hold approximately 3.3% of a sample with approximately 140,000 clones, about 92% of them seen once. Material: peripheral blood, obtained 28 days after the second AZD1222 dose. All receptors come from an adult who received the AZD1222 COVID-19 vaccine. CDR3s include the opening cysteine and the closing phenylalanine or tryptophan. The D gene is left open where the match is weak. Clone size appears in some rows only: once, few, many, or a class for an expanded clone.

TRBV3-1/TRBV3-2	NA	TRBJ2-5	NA	CASGLRLQETQYF	TGTGCCAGCGGGTTGCGGCTCCAAGAGACCCAGTACTTC
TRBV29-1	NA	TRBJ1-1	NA	CSVSFRLQNTEAFF	TGCAGCGTCTCCTTCAGGCTCCAGAACACTGAAGCTTTCTTT
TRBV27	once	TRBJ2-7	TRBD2	CASRPWGLAGFYEQYF	TGTGCCAGCCGACCTTGGGGGCTAGCGGGATTCTACGAGCAGTACTTC
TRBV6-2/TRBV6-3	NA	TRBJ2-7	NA	CASSRDWTYEQYF	TGTGCCAGCAGCCGAGACTGGACCTACGAGCAGTACTTC
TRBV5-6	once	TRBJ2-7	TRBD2	CASSFRETSGRYEQYF	TGTGCCAGCAGCTTCCGGGAGACTAGCGGGAGATACGAGCAGTACTTC
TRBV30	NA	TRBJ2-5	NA	CAWRYWETQYF	TGTGCCTGGAGATATTGGGAGACCCAGTACTTC
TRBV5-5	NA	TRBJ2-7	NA	CASSLINEAYEQYF	TGTGCCAGCAGCTTAATCAATGAGGCCTACGAGCAGTACTTC
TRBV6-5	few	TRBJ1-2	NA	CASSLMSGDGYTF	TGTGCCAGCAGCCTTATGTCAGGGGACGGCTACACCTTC
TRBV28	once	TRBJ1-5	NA	CASSFETGNNQPQHF	TGTGCCAGCAGTTTTGAAACAGGGAACAATCAGCCCCAGCATTTT
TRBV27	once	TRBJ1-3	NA	CASHGYSGNTIYF	TGTGCCAGCCACGGGTACTCTGGAAACACCATATATTTT
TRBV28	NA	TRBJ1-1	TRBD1	CASIRRQGAIWGLNTEAFF	TGTGCCAGCATCAGAAGACAGGGGGCGATTTGGGGCCTGAACACTGAAGCTTTCTTT
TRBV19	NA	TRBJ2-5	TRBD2	CASSILAGKGTQYF	TGTGCCAGTAGTATACTAGCGGGAAAAGGTACCCAGTACTTC
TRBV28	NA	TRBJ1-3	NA	CASSLLGTSSGNTIYF	TGTGCCAGCAGTTTACTGGGGACCAGCTCTGGAAACACCATATATTTT
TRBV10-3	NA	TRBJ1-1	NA	CAISGTTGLEAFF	TGTGCCATCAGTGGGACAACAGGGCTGGAAGCTTTCTTT
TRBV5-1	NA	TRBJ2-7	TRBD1	CASSPRDSPYEQYF	TGCGCCAGCAGCCCCCGGGACAGCCCCTACGAGCAGTACTTC
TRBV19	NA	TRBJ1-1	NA	CASSSTEAFF	TGTGCCAGTAGTTCTACTGAAGCTTTCTTT
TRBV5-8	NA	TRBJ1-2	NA	CASSPPSRGWHGTF	TGTGCCAGCAGCCCACCGTCGAGGGGGTGGCACGGGACCTTC
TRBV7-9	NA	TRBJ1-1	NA	CASSLMGENTEAFF	TGTGCCAGCAGCTTAATGGGGGAGAACACTGAAGCTTTCTTT
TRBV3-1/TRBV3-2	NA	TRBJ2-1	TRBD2	CASSQDWGLADNEQFF	TGTGCCAGCAGCCAAGACTGGGGACTAGCGGACAATGAGCAGTTCTTC
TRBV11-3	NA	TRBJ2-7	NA	CASARSHYEQYF	TGTGCCAGCGCCCGGAGTCACTACGAGCAGTACTTC
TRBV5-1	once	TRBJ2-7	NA	CASSLEVSYEQYF	TGCGCCAGCAGCTTGGAGGTTAGCTACGAGCAGTACTTC
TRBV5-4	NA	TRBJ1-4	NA	CASSLMGTNEKLFF	TGTGCCAGCAGCTTGATGGGAACTAATGAAAAACTGTTTTTT